Ten or more counts support the clone carrying this T cell receptor beta chain. Its antigen is unknown. The record originates from a study of T cells in Graves' hyperthyroidism and ophthalmopathy. Notes on the study in general: Model output signaled ophthalmopathy a median about seven months ahead of onset. Ophthalmopathy and stable hyperthyroidism were told apart by a 13 V-J model.

RNA transcripts gave rise to amplified TCR beta CDR3 regions. Researchers ran a first-round RT-PCR on the TCR CDR3 using the HTBI primer set. TCRdb fed the multiplex PCR reads into MiXCR, producing one record per CDR3 protein. The sample has around 800,000 distinct CDR3 sequences, about two fifths seen once. This CDR3 comprises 13 residues. Germline CDR1 reads SQVTM; CDR2 reads ANQGSEA. V was clipped by 4 bases and J by 5 bases; unmatched bases: 7. Graves' hyperthyroidism is called stable when ophthalmopathy does not progress within 18 months. This chain connects TRBV29-1 to TRBJ1-1, with TRBD1 matching over 7 bases. Sequencing was done on a sample of blood. The receptor was derived from a man aged 18 to 29 with Graves' hyperthyroidism. The CDR3 reads CSVGRDSWTEAFF. The CDR3 DNA reads TGCAGCGTTGGCCGGGACAGTTGGACTGAAGCTTTCTTT.